A single sample is the source of the 28 T cell receptor beta chains below, sequenced in a study of PD-1 blockade in classical Hodgkin lymphoma. The method was immunoSEQ multiplex PCR; TCRdb's version includes in-frame clones alone and lacks a portion of them. The table has 14,000 to 15,000 clones, roughly nine tenths seen once. Time point of the sample: newly diagnosed, previously untreated cHL patient sample. Through magnetic negative selection, CD8+ T cells were separated from PBMCs that had been thawed. Sequenced sample: CD8+ T cells from blood. The receptors derive from a human donor with classical Hodgkin lymphoma.

The chain has TRBV6-5 and TRBJ1-1; D ambiguous. V lost 2 bases and J 2 bases, leaving 6 bases between the germline ends. This CDR3 comprises 13 residues. Per the germline V gene, CDR1 is MNHEY and CDR2 is SVGAGI. The CDR3: CASSYKGNTEAFF. For the CDR3, the DNA is TGTGCCAGCAGTTACAAGGGAAACACTGAAGCTTTCTTT.

This clone showed up just once. The rearrangement joins TRBV6-8 to TRBJ1-6, with D unclear. The CDR3 has 15 amino acids. The germline gives CDR1 MNHGY, CDR2 SAAAGT. V was cut by 2 bases and J by 8 bases, with 13 bases left in between. CDR3 sequence reads: CASSYPGGGYSPLHF. As DNA, the CDR3 is TGTGCCAGCAGTTACCCGGGCGGCGGGTATTCACCCCTCCACTTT.

The chain carries TRBV9 and TRBJ2-1; 13 bases agree with TRBD2. The CDR3 consists of 17 residues. The V gene end was trimmed by 4 bases and the J gene end by 3 bases; junction bases not matched to a gene: 7. CDR1 and CDR2 (germline): SGDLS, YYNGEE. CDR3 sequence reads: CASSPRLAGGFYNEQFF. CDR3 coding DNA: TGTGCCAGCAGCCCCCGACTAGCGGGAGGTTTCTACAATGAGCAGTTCTTC.

The rearrangement uses TRBV13 and TRBJ2-2; 9 bases line up with TRBD1. This CDR3 spans 18 amino acids. V was clipped by 0 bases and J by 1 base; unmatched bases: 6. Germline assignment: CDR1 PRHDT and CDR2 FYEKMQ (reference sequence). The CDR3 region has the DNA TGTGCCAGCAGCTTAGGGGGACAGGGATGGGAGAACACCGGGGAGCTGTTTTTT. Protein product: CASSLGGQGWENTGELFF.

The V gene is TRBV5-1, the J gene TRBJ1-1; D is ambiguous. V lost 4 bases to trimming and J lost 0 bases, with 13 bases between them. Per germline, CDR1 SGHRS and CDR2 YFSETQ. CDR3 size: 15 residues. The CDR3 DNA is TGCGCCAGCAGCACGGCCGTGGATTTGAACACTGAAGCTTTCTTT. Translated, it gives CASSTAVDLNTEAFF.

The CDR3 loop is CSAMGSKGPQHF. CDR3 nucleotides: TGCAGCGCCATGGGGTCGAAGGGGCCCCAGCATTTT. V usage is TRBV29-1 and J usage is TRBJ1-5; D is uncertain. The CDR3 extends over 12 amino acids. V shed 7 bases and J shed 9 bases, with 16 bases lying between them. Germline V gene data show CDR1 as SQVTM and CDR2 as ANQGSEA.

The chain uses TRBV2 and TRBJ2-1; TRBD2 matches 14 bases. CDR3 length: 17 residues. Trimming removed 6 bases from V and 6 bases from J; junction bases left unmatched: 10. The germline V gene encodes CDR1 SNHLY and CDR2 FYNNEI. The CDR3 region is CASSLTSGRAPFNEQFF. For the CDR3, the DNA is TGTGCCAGCAGCTTGACTAGCGGGAGGGCCCCGTTCAATGAGCAGTTCTTC.

This chain connects TRBV19 to TRBJ2-3; D may be TRBD1 (6 bases). CDR1 and CDR2 (germline): LNHDA, SQIVND (reference sequence). CDR3 length: 15 amino acids. The V and J ends lost 5 bases and 3 bases respectively, with 15 bases between them. The CDR3 DNA follows: TGTGCCAGTAGTCCGACACAGGGTGCAACAGATACGCAGTATTTT. Translating it yields CASSPTQGATDTQYF.

The V gene is TRBV4-1, the J gene TRBJ2-1, with 14 nucleotides matching TRBD2. The CDR3 runs 16 residues. Germline V lookup: CDR1 MGHRA, CDR2 YSYEKL. V shed 3 bases and J 7 bases; nucleotides not matched to a gene: 5. CDR3 in amino acids: CASSQGLAGVGNEQFF. CDR3 sequence (DNA): TGCGCCAGCAGCCAGGGACTAGCGGGAGTGGGTAATGAGCAGTTCTTC.

For the CDR3, the DNA is TGTGCCAGCAGTTACTCGGGACAGGGCTCGAGTGAGCAGCACGTC. It codes for CASSYSGQGSSEQHV. The chain carries TRBV27 and TRBJ2-7; TRBD1 agrees at 9 bases. CDR3 length: 15 residues. Germline V gene sequence: CDR1 MNHEY, CDR2 SMNVEV (reference sequence).

The J gene is TRBJ1-5, the V gene TRBV7-9; D may be TRBD1 (6 bases). Trimming shortened V by 6 bases and J by 8 bases, and 20 bases separated the two germline ends. From germline, CDR1 is SEHNR and CDR2 FQNEAQ (reference sequence). The CDR3 totals 15 residues. The CDR3 loop is CASSSGDRRGEPQHF. CDR3 sequence (DNA): TGTGCCAGCAGTTCGGGCGACAGGAGGGGTGAGCCCCAGCATTTT.

J is TRBJ2-7 and V is TRBV7-9; D uncertain. This CDR3 is built from 11 residues. Looked up from germline, CDR1 is SEHNR and CDR2 is FQNEAQ (reference sequence). With 5 bases removed from V and 4 bases from J, the gap between germline ends came to 6 bases. The CDR3 sequence is CASSVGYEQYF. The CDR3 region has the DNA TGTGCCAGCAGCGTAGGATACGAGCAGTACTTC.

The chain couples TRBV6-5 to TRBJ1-1, with D tentatively TRBD1 (5 bases). Trimming took off 0 bases at V and 3 bases at J, with 11 bases between the two ends. CDR3 size: 15 residues. Germline CDR1 is MNHEY and CDR2 is SVGAGI. The DNA of the CDR3 is TGTGCCAGCAGTTACTCAGTGGGGGGGGACACTGAAGCTTTCTTT. It yields the protein CASSYSVGGDTEAFF.

The J gene is TRBJ2-2, the V gene TRBV27; D gene unclear. Germline lookup yields CDR1 MNHEY and CDR2 SMNVEV (reference sequence). V lost 3 bases, J lost 7 bases, and 12 bases lay in between. The CDR3 consists of 14 residues. The CDR3 bases are TGTGCCAGCAGTTTTCTCCCTCTTGGCGGGGAGCTGTTTTTT. Translation: CASSFLPLGGELFF.

The gene calls are TRBV25-1 and TRBJ2-2; the D gene is possibly TRBD1 (5 bases). Germline CDR1 reads MGHDK; CDR2 reads SYGVNS. The V and J ends lost 0 bases and 3 bases respectively, with 5 bases between them. There are 14 residues in the CDR3. This CDR3 reads CASSEYRDTGELFF. The CDR3 DNA is TGTGCCAGCAGTGAATACAGGGACACCGGGGAGCTGTTTTTT.

This clone has only one observation. V is TRBV6-1 and J is TRBJ2-1, with 15 positions matching TRBD2. V shed 7 bases, J shed 7 bases, and the junction held 5 bases outside the gene matches. CDR3 length: 15 amino acids. Germline-derived CDR1 and CDR2 are MNHNS and SASEGT. CDR3 amino acids: CASTGLAGGRNEQFF. The DNA of the CDR3 is TGTGCCAGCACCGGACTAGCGGGAGGGAGGAATGAGCAGTTCTTC.

The gene calls are TRBV19 and TRBJ1-5; TRBD1 aligns across 8 bases. Per germline, CDR1 LNHDA and CDR2 SQIVND (reference sequence). V trimming: 2 bases; J trimming: 4 bases; junction bases outside the gene matches: 4. The CDR3 spans 15 residues. DNA of the CDR3: TGTGCCAGTAGTATAACAGGGGGTGTGAATCAGCCCCAGCATTTT. Translating gives CASSITGGVNQPQHF.

This clone was detected only a few times. This chain links TRBV9 with TRBJ1-1, with D perhaps matching TRBD1 (5 bases). The CDR3 covers 13 residues. Germline CDR1 reads SGDLS; CDR2 reads YYNGEE. V was pared by 3 bases and J by 0 bases, with 6 bases between. CDR3 bases: TGTGCCAGCAGCGAAGGGGTGAACACTGAAGCTTTCTTT. Its protein product is CASSEGVNTEAFF.

The chain couples TRBV7-8 to TRBJ2-2; D may match TRBD1 or TRBD2 (5 bases each). Trimming left V 2 bases short and J 5 bases short, with 12 bases between. From germline, CDR1 is SGHVS and CDR2 FQNEAQ. The CDR3 contains 15 residues. CDR3 nucleotide sequence: TGTGCCAGCAGCTTATGGCAGGGAGAAACCGGGGAGCTGTTTTTT. Its protein is CASSLWQGETGELFF.

The J gene is TRBJ2-1, the V gene TRBV6-4, with TRBD2 as a possible D gene (5 bases). The CDR3 has 14 residues. With 2 bases removed from V and 10 bases from J, the gap between germline ends came to 15 bases. The germline V gene encodes CDR1 MRHNA and CDR2 SNTAGT. The chain's CDR3 is CASSDGGQASEQFF. Written as DNA, the CDR3 is TGTGCCAGCAGTGACGGCGGGCAGGCGTCGGAGCAGTTCTTC.

J is TRBJ2-7 and V is TRBV6-5; D may be TRBD1 (5 bases). Germline V gene lookup returns CDR1 MNHEY and CDR2 SVGAGI. There are 13 residues in the CDR3. The V and J ends lost 2 bases and 2 bases respectively, with 7 bases between them. For the CDR3, the DNA is TGTGCCAGCAGTTACCAGGGCCCCTACGAGCAGTACTTC. Its protein is CASSYQGPYEQYF.

In this sample, this clone turned up once. The chain carries TRBV7-9 and TRBJ1-1; D remains ambiguous. This CDR3 region has 14 residues. Trimming shortened V by 5 bases and J by 4 bases, and 14 bases separated the two germline ends. Germline V gives CDR1 SEHNR, CDR2 FQNEAQ (reference sequence). The CDR3 DNA follows: TGTGCCAGCAGCCCGAGAGGTGTTGGCACTGAAGCTTTCTTT. This translates into CASSPRGVGTEAFF. The variable domain in full, completed from reference TRBV7-9 and TRBJ1-1, reads DTGVSQNPRHKITKRGQNVTFRCDPISEHNRLYWYRQTLGQGPEFLTYFQNEAQLEKSRLLSDRFSAERPKGSFSTLEIQRTEQGDSAMYLCASSPRGVGTEAFFGQGTRLTVV.

The chain couples TRBV7-9 to TRBJ1-5; no reliable D call. V was pared by 1 base and J by 7 bases, with 11 bases between. The germline V gene has CDR1 SEHNR and CDR2 FQNEAQ (reference sequence). The CDR3 length is 14 residues. In nucleotides, the CDR3 is TGTGCCAGCAGCTTAGAGGACGCAAACCAGCCCCAGCATTTT. Its translation is CASSLEDANQPQHF.

Here the CDR3 reads CASSQPGTGVEKLFF. CDR3 DNA: TGCGCCAGCAGCCAGCCAGGGACAGGGGTAGAAAAACTGTTTTTT. The chain carries TRBV4-1 and TRBJ1-4; 10 nucleotides line up with TRBD1. Germline CDR1 MGHRA, CDR2 YSYEKL. With 3 bases clipped from V and 8 bases from J, the junction kept 6 bases outside the gene matches. The CDR3 loop spans 15 amino acids.

The rearrangement links TRBV27 to TRBJ2-5; TRBD1 aligns across 7 bases. Unmatched junction bases numbered 14, after V lost 8 bases and J lost 5 bases. The CDR3 sequence is 15 residues long. Germline values: CDR1 MNHEY, CDR2 SMNVEV (reference sequence). The CDR3 coding sequence is TGTGCCAGCGGACGACAGGGCTCTATCCTGGAGACCCAGTACTTC. This gives the protein CASGRQGSILETQYF.

The chain joins TRBV6-4 to TRBJ2-1; D remains ambiguous. Germline assignment: CDR1 MRHNA and CDR2 SNTAGT. The V and J ends lost 5 bases and 8 bases respectively, with 16 bases between them. This CDR3 has 14 amino acids. CDR3 coding DNA: TGTGCCAGCAGTAACCTGGGTGGGATGGATGAGCAGTTCTTC. Protein: CASSNLGGMDEQFF.

The rearrangement uses TRBV19 and TRBJ2-1, with D possibly TRBD2 on 6 matching bases. With 3 bases removed from V and 4 bases from J, the gap between germline ends came to 13 bases. Per germline, CDR1 LNHDA and CDR2 SQIVND (reference sequence). This CDR3 is built from 15 residues. The CDR3 DNA reads TGTGCCAGTAGTATCAGTAGCGGAGGGTACAATGAGCAGTTCTTC. This translates into CASSISSGGYNEQFF.

The chain is built from TRBV25-1 and TRBJ2-2; 7 bases are shared with TRBD2. Germline-derived CDR1 and CDR2 are MGHDK and SYGVNS. The V segment lost 2 bases and the J segment 1 base; nucleotides outside the gene matches: 7. This CDR3 has 17 residues. CDR3 sequence (DNA): TGTGCCAGCAGTGAAGGGTTTGGCGGGGGGAACACCGGGGAGCTGTTTTTT. Translation gives CASSEGFGGGNTGELFF.